This T cell receptor (beta chain) derives from a study of blood T cell repertoires in COVID-19. Study in general: From T cells, B-cell-depleted T cells, or PBMCs came the material, which was cDNA or gDNA.

Everyone who took part was roughly 18 to 89 years old, and they came from about 25 US areas. Grouping used clinical history reported by participants in a survey and questionnaire. The CDR3 consists of 13 residues. V dropped 4 bases and J dropped 5; count of bases not matched to a gene: 2. Germline loops: CDR1 SQVTM, CDR2 ANQGSEA. Clones were read by immunoSEQ multiplex PCR, and TCRdb kept only the in-frame ones, dropping some. This repertoire shows 110,000 to 150,000 clones, just over 85% found once; its top ten account for about 4.1%. Input material: PBMCs or T cells enriched from blood (not recorded which). The J gene is TRBJ1-4, the V gene TRBV29-1; TRBD1 aligns across 9 bases. The receptor was isolated from a middle-aged man who had recovered from COVID-19. The CDR3 here is CSVAGTGNEKLFF. The CDR3, as DNA: TGCAGCGTTGCCGGGACAGGGAATGAAAAACTGTTTTTT.